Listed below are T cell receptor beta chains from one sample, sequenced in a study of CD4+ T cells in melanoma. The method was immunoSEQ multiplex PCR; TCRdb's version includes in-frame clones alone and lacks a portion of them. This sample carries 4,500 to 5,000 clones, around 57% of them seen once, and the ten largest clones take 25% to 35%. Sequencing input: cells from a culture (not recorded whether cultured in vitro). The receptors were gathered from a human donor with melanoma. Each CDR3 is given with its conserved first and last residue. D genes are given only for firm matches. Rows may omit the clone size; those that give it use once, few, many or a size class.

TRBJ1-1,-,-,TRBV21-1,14,CASSTDRGNTEAFF,TGTGCCAGCAGTACAGACAGGGGGAACACTGAAGCTTTCTTT
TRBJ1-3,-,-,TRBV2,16,CASSELLQGPGNTIYF,TGTGCCAGCAGTGAACTTCTCCAGGGACCTGGAAACACCATATATTTT
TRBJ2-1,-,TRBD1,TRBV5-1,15,CASSLRTGDGNEQFF,TGCGCCAGCAGCCTGAGGACAGGGGATGGCAATGAGCAGTTCTTC
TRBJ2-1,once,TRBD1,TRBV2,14,CASTLDRDPNEQFF,TGTGCCAGCACCCTGGACAGGGACCCGAATGAGCAGTTCTTC
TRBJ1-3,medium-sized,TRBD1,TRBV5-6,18,CASSSGPDRVISGNTIYF,TGTGCCAGCAGCTCGGGCCCGGACAGGGTTATCTCTGGAAACACCATATATTTT
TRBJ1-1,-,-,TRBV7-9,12,CASIELNTEAFF,TGTGCCAGCATCGAGTTGAACACTGAAGCTTTCTTT
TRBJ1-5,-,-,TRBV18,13,CASSSGANQPQHF,TGTGCCAGCTCCTCTGGGGCCAATCAGCCCCAGCATTTT
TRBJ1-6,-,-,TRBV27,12,CASSFPEGPLHF,TGTGCCAGCAGTTTCCCGGAAGGACCCCTCCACTTT
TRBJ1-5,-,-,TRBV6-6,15,CASSYSGVSNQPQHF,TGTGCCAGCAGTTACTCGGGGGTTAGCAATCAGCCCCAGCATTTT
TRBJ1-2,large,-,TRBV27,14,CASSLSRDDYGYTF,TGTGCCAGCAGTTTAAGTAGGGATGACTATGGCTACACCTTC
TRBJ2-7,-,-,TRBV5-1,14,CASSLAGGHYEQYF,TGCGCCAGCAGCTTGGCCGGGGGACACTACGAGCAGTACTTC
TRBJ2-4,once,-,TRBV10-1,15,CATRFRARPKNIQYF,TGCGCCACCCGGTTCAGGGCCCGGCCCAAAAACATTCAGTACTTC
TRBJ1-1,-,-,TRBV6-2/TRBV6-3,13,CASSYSGGTEAFF,TGTGCCAGCAGTTACTCGGGAGGCACTGAAGCTTTCTTT
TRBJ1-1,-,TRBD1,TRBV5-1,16,CASSGTGGNWGSEAFF,TGCGCCAGCAGCGGGACAGGGGGCAATTGGGGATCTGAAGCTTTCTTT
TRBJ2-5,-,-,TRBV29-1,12,CSALTTQETQYF,TGCAGCGCCCTGACTACACAAGAGACCCAGTACTTC
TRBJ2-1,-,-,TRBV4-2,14,CASSQVSLANEQFF,TGTGCCAGCAGCCAGGTTTCATTGGCCAATGAGCAGTTCTTC
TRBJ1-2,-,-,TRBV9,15,CASSVGDSGNYGYTF,TGTGCCAGCAGCGTAGGGGACTCCGGTAACTATGGCTACACCTTC
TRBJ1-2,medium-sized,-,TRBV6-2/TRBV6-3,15,CASSYLTGTNYGYTF,TGTGCCAGCAGTTACCTTACAGGGACCAACTATGGCTACACCTTC
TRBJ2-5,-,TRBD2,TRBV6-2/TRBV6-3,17,CASSYLPGLVTQETQYF,TGTGCCAGCAGTTACTTACCGGGACTAGTAACCCAAGAGACCCAGTACTTC
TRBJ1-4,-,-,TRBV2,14,CASLGWGENEKLFF,TGTGCCAGCCTTGGTTGGGGGGAGAATGAAAAACTGTTTTTT
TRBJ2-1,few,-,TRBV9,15,CASSPEARGGYEQFF,TGTGCCAGCAGTCCTGAAGCGCGGGGTGGCTATGAGCAGTTCTTC
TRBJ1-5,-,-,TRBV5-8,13,CASRLRGDQPQHF,TGTGCCAGCAGGCTGAGGGGAGATCAGCCCCAGCATTTT
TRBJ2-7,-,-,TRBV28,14,CASSPGQGLFEQYF,TGTGCCAGCAGCCCCGGTCAGGGTCTCTTCGAGCAGTACTTC
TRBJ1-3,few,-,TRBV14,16,CASSGAGGSIGNTIYF,TGTGCCAGCAGCGGCGCGGGGGGCTCGATTGGAAACACCATATATTTT
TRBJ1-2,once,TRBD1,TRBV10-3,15,CAISGRQDRAYGYTF,TGTGCCATCAGTGGGAGGCAGGACAGGGCCTATGGCTACACCTTC
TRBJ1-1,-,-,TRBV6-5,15,CASSYSISGDTEAFF,TGTGCCAGCAGTTACTCGATCTCGGGGGACACTGAAGCTTTCTTT
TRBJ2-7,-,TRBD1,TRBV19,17,CASRRRPGQGATYEQYF,TGTGCCAGTAGGAGAAGACCGGGACAGGGGGCGACCTACGAGCAGTACTTC
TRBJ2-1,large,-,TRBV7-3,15,CASSQGLHSYNEQFF,TGTGCCAGCAGCCAAGGACTGCACTCCTACAATGAGCAGTTCTTC
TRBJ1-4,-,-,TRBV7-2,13,CASSLKSAEKLFF,TGTGCCAGCAGCCTCAAATCGGCTGAAAAACTGTTTTTT
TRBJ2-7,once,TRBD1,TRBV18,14,CASSPPSGTGEQYF,TGTGCCAGCTCACCTCCCTCCGGGACAGGCGAGCAGTACTTC
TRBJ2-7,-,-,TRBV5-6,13,CASSSWNSYEQYF,TGTGCCAGCAGCTCCTGGAACTCCTACGAGCAGTACTTC
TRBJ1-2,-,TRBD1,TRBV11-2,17,CASSLSNTGGTNYGYTF,TGTGCCAGCAGCTTAAGCAACACAGGGGGCACTAACTATGGCTACACCTTC
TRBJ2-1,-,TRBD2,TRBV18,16,CASSPLSSGNGNEQFF,TGTGCCAGCTCACCACTATCTAGCGGGAACGGCAATGAGCAGTTCTTC
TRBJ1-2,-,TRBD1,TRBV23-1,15,CASRTAGTGALGYTF,TGCGCCAGCAGGACGGCCGGGACAGGCGCGTTGGGCTACACCTTC
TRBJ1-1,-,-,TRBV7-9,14,CASSLSQGSTEAFF,TGTGCCAGCAGCCTGAGCCAGGGCAGCACTGAAGCTTTCTTT
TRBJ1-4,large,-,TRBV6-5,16,CASSYYPRTVTEKLFF,TGTGCCAGCAGTTACTACCCCCGGACAGTTACAGAAAAACTGTTTTTT
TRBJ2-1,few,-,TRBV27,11,CASRIYNEQFF,TGTGCCAGCCGGATTTACAATGAGCAGTTCTTC
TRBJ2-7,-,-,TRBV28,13,CASSLWQGGEQYF,TGTGCCAGCAGTTTATGGCAAGGCGGCGAGCAGTACTTC
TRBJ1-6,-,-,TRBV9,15,CASSAWGSNNSPLHF,TGTGCCAGCAGCGCCTGGGGGTCCAATAATTCACCCCTCCACTTT
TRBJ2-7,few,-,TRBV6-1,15,CASSEWGPPSYEQYF,TGTGCCAGCAGTGAATGGGGACCCCCCTCCTACGAGCAGTACTTC
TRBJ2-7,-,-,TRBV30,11,CASGQSYEQYF,TGTGCCTCCGGACAGTCCTACGAGCAGTACTTC
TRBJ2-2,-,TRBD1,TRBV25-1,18,CASSEGPLGTVNTGELFF,TGTGCCAGCAGTGAAGGTCCCCTTGGGACAGTTAACACCGGGGAGCTGTTTTTT
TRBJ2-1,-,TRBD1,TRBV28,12,CASSLRDRKQFF,TGTGCCAGCAGTTTACGGGACAGAAAGCAGTTCTTC
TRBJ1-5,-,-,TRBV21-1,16,CASSKEWDYSNQPQHF,TGTGCCAGCAGCAAAGAATGGGACTATAGCAATCAGCCCCAGCATTTT
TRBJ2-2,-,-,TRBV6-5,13,CASSSGRTGELFF,TGTGCCAGCAGCTCAGGACGCACCGGGGAGCTGTTTTTT
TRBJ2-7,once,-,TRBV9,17,CASSVGRGQGGVYEQYF,TGTGCCAGCAGCGTAGGTCGGGGGCAGGGAGGGGTTTACGAGCAGTACTTC
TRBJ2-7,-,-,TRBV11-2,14,CASSWDGGIYEQYF,TGTGCCAGCAGCTGGGACGGGGGCATCTACGAGCAGTACTTC
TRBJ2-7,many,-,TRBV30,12,CAWSVQGYEQYF,TGTGCCTGGAGTGTACAAGGCTACGAGCAGTACTTC
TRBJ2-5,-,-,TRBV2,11,CASSVQETQYF,TGTGCCAGCAGTGTCCAAGAGACCCAGTACTTC